The 20 T cell receptor beta chains reported below all come from one sample, sequenced in a study of blood T cell repertoires in COVID-19. The repertoire was sequenced with immunoSEQ multiplex PCR; TCRdb's copy has only in-frame clones and lacks some. The sample consists of around 83,000 clones, around 85% of them appearing once. The source material was peripheral blood. The receptors stem from a woman aged 65 to 85 with acute or convalescent COVID-19.

This CDR3 reads CASNGGWGYTF. As DNA, the CDR3 is TGTGCCAGCAACGGCGGTTGGGGCTACACCTTC. This chain uses TRBV25-1 with TRBJ1-2; D not resolved. The CDR3 runs to 11 residues. Trimming left V 7 bases short and J 8 bases short, with 11 bases between. CDR1 MGHDK and CDR2 SYGVNS come from the germline V gene.

The CDR3 sequence is CASRQSVNTEAFF. The DNA of the CDR3 is TGTGCCAGTCGACAGAGTGTGAACACTGAAGCTTTCTTT. The chain combines TRBV19 with TRBJ1-1; D may be TRBD1 (5 bases). Germline V gene data show CDR1 as LNHDA and CDR2 as SQIVND (reference sequence). Deletions cut 8 bases from V and 0 bases from J, with 10 bases between. The CDR3 extends over 13 amino acids.

The J gene is TRBJ2-1, the V gene TRBV7-8, with D perhaps matching TRBD2 (6 bases). Between the trimmed V and J ends, which lost 6 bases and 5 bases, there was a span of 14 bases. Germline V gives CDR1 SGHVS, CDR2 FQNEAQ. This CDR3 has 14 residues. The CDR3 is CASREEDYDNEQFF. The CDR3 region has the DNA TGTGCCAGCAGGGAAGAGGACTACGACAATGAGCAGTTCTTC. Complete variable domain (other parts from reference TRBV7-8 and TRBJ2-1): GAGVSQSPRYKVAKRGQDVALRCDPISGHVSLFWYQQALGQGPEFLTYFQNEAQLDKSGLPSDRFFAERPEGSVSTLKIQRTQQEDSAVYLCASREEDYDNEQFFGPGTRLTVL.

V and J are TRBV3-1 (or the pseudogene TRBV3-2) and TRBJ1-2; 9 nucleotides agree with TRBD1. Trimming took 2 bases from V and 0 from J; bases not matched to a gene: 7. The CDR3 runs 17 residues. The germline V gene has CDR1 LGHDT and CDR2 YNNKEL (reference sequence). The CDR3 loop is CASSQSRGQGANYGYTF. The CDR3 region has the DNA TGTGCCAGCAGCCAATCGAGGGGACAGGGAGCTAACTATGGCTACACCTTC.

V is TRBV4-1 and J is TRBJ2-5, with TRBD2 identical over 13 bases. Unmatched junction bases numbered 24, after V lost 9 bases and J lost 5 bases. The CDR3 runs 20 residues. The germline V gene encodes CDR1 MGHRA and CDR2 YSYEKL. The CDR3 spells CARSGIAVAIGTSGTETQYF. The CDR3 DNA reads TGCGCCAGAAGTGGAATAGCAGTGGCAATCGGGACTAGCGGGACGGAGACCCAGTACTTC.

The rearrangement uses TRBV5-4 and TRBJ2-7; 14 bases line up with TRBD2. The CDR3 length is 14 residues. V lost 4 bases and J lost 6; bases outside the gene matches: 3. Germline CDR1 reads SGHNT; CDR2 reads YYREEE (reference sequence). CDR3 bases: TGTGCCAGCAGCGGGACTAGCGGGGGTTGCGAGCAGTACGTC. It encodes CASSGTSGGCEQYV.

The chain recombines TRBV5-8 with TRBJ1-5, with D tentatively TRBD1 (5 bases). The CDR3 loop spans 14 amino acids. Germline V CDR1 and CDR2: SGHTS, YDEGEE. V gave up 6 bases and J gave up 5 bases, with 15 bases separating them. In DNA form, the CDR3 reads TGTGCCAGCACCCCCAAACAGGTGGATCAGCCCCAGCATTTT. It specifies CASTPKQVDQPQHF.

The chain has TRBV10-3 and TRBJ2-3; 10 nucleotides align to TRBD1. The germline V gene has CDR1 ENHRY and CDR2 SYGVKD. The CDR3 loop spans 15 amino acids. Losses at the gene ends were 10 bases for V and 2 bases for J; bases not matched to a gene: 9. The CDR3 here is CATVGQGPTTDTQYF. For the CDR3, the DNA is TGTGCCACGGTGGGACAGGGGCCTACCACAGATACGCAGTATTTT.

The rearrangement uses TRBV9 and TRBJ1-3; TRBD1 agrees at 8 bases. Germline CDR1 and CDR2: SGDLS and YYNGEE. Trimming at V came to 5 bases and at J to 4 bases, leaving 5 bases not matched to a gene. The CDR3 is 14 amino acids. The CDR3 reads CASSDGTGGNTIYF. The CDR3 region has the DNA TGTGCCAGCAGTGATGGGACAGGCGGAAACACCATATATTTT.

The rearrangement links TRBV15 to TRBJ2-3; D gene uncertain. Germline values: CDR1 LNHNV, CDR2 YYDKDF (reference sequence). V was trimmed by 5 bases and J by 0 bases, leaving 9 bases between them. The CDR3 extends over 14 amino acids. CDR3 in DNA: TGTGCCACCAGCCCGGTCTCTAGCACAGATACGCAGTATTTT. Protein product: CATSPVSSTDTQYF.

The V gene is TRBV25-1, the J gene TRBJ1-1; 8 bases align to TRBD1. CDR3 length equals 14 residues. With 6 bases clipped from V and 5 bases from J, the junction kept 8 bases outside the gene matches. Germline V gene lookup returns CDR1 MGHDK and CDR2 SYGVNS. The CDR3 loop reads CASRRTGSYTEAFF. The DNA of the CDR3 is TGTGCCAGCAGACGGACAGGGAGTTATACTGAAGCTTTCTTT.

There are a few counts of this clone. This chain joins TRBV27 and TRBJ1-1; 10 nucleotides line up with TRBD1. This CDR3 spans 15 amino acids. CDR1 and CDR2 (germline): MNHEY, SMNVEV (reference sequence). Trimming took 4 bases from V and 4 from J; bases not matched to a gene: 6. The CDR3 DNA follows: TGTGCCAGCAGTTCGCGGACAGGGGGAAGCACTGAAGCTTTCTTT. Its protein is CASSSRTGGSTEAFF.

The V call is TRBV7-2, the J call TRBJ1-1, with D unclear. V gave up 2 bases and J gave up 2 bases, with 6 bases separating them. This CDR3 contains 13 residues. Looked up from germline, CDR1 is SGHTA and CDR2 is FQGNSA. CDR3 sequence reads: CASSLFYNTEAFF. CDR3 nucleotide sequence: TGTGCCAGCAGCTTATTTTATAACACTGAAGCTTTCTTT.

V usage is TRBV3-1 (or the pseudogene TRBV3-2) and J usage is TRBJ2-3, with TRBD1 matching over 9 bases. The CDR3 totals 19 residues. Germline CDR1 reads LGHDT; CDR2 reads YNNKEL (reference sequence). The V segment lost 4 bases and the J segment 3 bases; nucleotides outside the gene matches: 17. The CDR3, as DNA: TGTGCCAGCAGCCTCGGCCCGGGACAGGGAAGGGAAGAGACAGATACGCAGTATTTT. Protein product: CASSLGPGQGREETDTQYF.

Ten or more counts support this clone. The chain has TRBV10-1 and TRBJ2-2; 8 bases line up with TRBD1. The length of the CDR3 is 15 residues. CDR1 is WNHNN and CDR2 is SYGVQD in the germline V gene (reference sequence). V trimming: 2 bases; J trimming: 6 bases; junction bases outside the gene matches: 5. The CDR3 DNA is TGCGCCAGCAGTGAGGTTGGGACAGGTGCCGGGGAGCTGTTTTTT. This codes for CASSEVGTGAGELFF.

The rearrangement uses TRBV24-1 and TRBJ2-5; 9 nucleotides align to TRBD1. With V trimmed by 5 bases and J by 4 bases, 13 bases remained unmatched. The CDR3 is made up of 17 amino acids. Germline lookup yields CDR1 KGHDR and CDR2 SFDVKD. As DNA, the CDR3 is TGTGCCACCAGTGCCGCTTTACAGGGGGCGCGAGGAGAGACCCAGTACTTC. Residues: CATSAALQGARGETQYF.

The chain combines TRBV5-1 with TRBJ2-2, with 7 bases fitting TRBD1. This CDR3 comprises 15 residues. V gave up 4 bases and J gave up 6 bases; unmatched junction bases: 9. Germline CDR1 SGHRS, CDR2 YFSETQ. The CDR3 coding sequence is TGCGCCAGCAGCCTGGGGGACAGCACGGCCGGGGAGCTGTTTTTT. Amino acid sequence: CASSLGDSTAGELFF. Using reference TRBV5-1 and TRBJ2-2 for the parts outside the CDR3, the full variable domain is KAGVTQTPRYLIKTRGQQVTLSCSPISGHRSVSWYQQTPGQGLQFLFEYFSETQRNKGNFPGRFSGRQFSNSRSEMNVSTLELGDSALYLCASSLGDSTAGELFFGEGSRLTVL.

This chain uses TRBV28 with TRBJ1-2; TRBD1 is a possible D gene (5 bases). The CDR3 is 16 residues long. Germline-derived CDR1 and CDR2 are MDHEN and SYDVKM. Trimming removed 4 bases from V and 0 bases from J, with 15 bases in between. The CDR3 region is CASSSPGRDPNYGYTF. The CDR3 nucleotides read TGTGCCAGCAGTTCCCCAGGGAGGGATCCTAACTATGGCTACACCTTC.

The chain employs TRBV16 and TRBJ2-1; D possibly corresponds to TRBD2 (6 bases). The CDR3 spans 16 residues. Trimming cost V 1 base and J 7 bases, with 17 bases left between them. Germline CDR1 is KGHSY and CDR2 is FQNENV. CDR3 bases: TGTGCCAGCAGCCAATTTGTTACTAGCCCGGCGAATGAGCAGTTCTTC. It specifies CASSQFVTSPANEQFF.

The sample holds one count of this clone. The V gene is TRBV27, the J gene TRBJ2-2, with 8 bases identical to TRBD1. CDR1 and CDR2 (germline): MNHEY, SMNVEV (reference sequence). Losses at the gene ends were 8 bases for V and 3 bases for J; bases not matched to a gene: 11. The CDR3 sequence is 16 residues long. This CDR3 reads CASRPDRGFDTGELFF. The CDR3 nucleotides are TGTGCCAGCCGTCCTGACAGGGGTTTTGACACCGGGGAGCTGTTTTTT.